The source of this TCR beta chain is a study of blood T cell repertoires in COVID-19. Study background: The United States, Italy and Spain supplied acute and convalescent COVID-19 samples. Sources were T cells, B-cell-depleted T cells, or PBMCs; the material itself was cDNA or gDNA.

This clone has just a few counts. With V trimmed by 8 bases and J by 5 bases, 12 bases remained unmatched. This CDR3 spans 15 amino acids. Germline V gene sequence: CDR1 LNHNV, CDR2 YYDKDF (reference sequence). Clinical history reported by participants formed the basis on which cohorts were assigned. Profiling relied on immunoSEQ multiplex PCR, and the TCRdb table lists in-frame clones only, not all of them. The sample consists of over 150,000 clones, 75% to 90% of them appearing once. The clonotype originates from a man aged 35-49 years who had recovered from COVID-19. Sequencing was carried out using PBMCs or T cells enriched from blood (not recorded which). The chain joins TRBV15 to TRBJ1-2, with 9 bases that match TRBD1. CDR3 region: CATATEGQGKYGYTF. The DNA of the CDR3 is TGTGCCACCGCCACCGAGGGACAGGGTAAATATGGCTACACCTTC. Together with reference TRBV15 and TRBJ1-2, the CDR3 gives the full variable domain: DAMVIQNPRYQVTQFGKPVTLSCSQTLNHNVMYWYQQKSSQAPKLLFHYYDKDFNNEADTPDNFQSRRPNTSFCFLDIRSPGLGDTAMYLCATATEGQGKYGYTFGSGTRLTVV.